This T cell receptor (beta chain) was sequenced in a study of regulatory T cells in long-lasting Graves disease. Study-level points and caveats: Lower TCR diversity characterized persistent Graves' patients relative to newly diagnosed patients.

Through Arm-PCR of CDR3 regions and iRepertoire HTBI primers, TCR beta libraries were built. TCRdb re-called the multiplex PCR reads through MiXCR, storing one row per CDR3 protein. The sample holds 700,000 or so distinct CDR3 sequences, approximately 29% seen once. Details on this clonotype: Its target is unknown.

The time point denotes: persistent/refractory GD, antithyroid drugs over 5 years with positive TRAb. The TCR library used RNA extracted from PBMCs. Here the sequenced sample was peripheral blood mononuclear cells (PBMCs), taken when the disease was refractory, from a patient treated with antithyroid drugs. The clonotype originates from a female donor with Graves disease.

The DNA of the CDR3 is TGCGCCAGCAGTGAGCTCTCAGGACTACGCGCCTACGAGCAGTACTTC. Its translation: CASSELSGLRAYEQYF. V usage is TRBV10-2 and J usage is TRBJ2-7, with D perhaps TRBD2 (6 bases). There are 16 residues in the CDR3. V dropped 2 bases and J dropped 2 bases, with 16 bases sitting between them. Germline values: CDR1 WSHSY, CDR2 SAAADI.